This TCR beta chain originates from a study of regulatory T cells in long-lasting Graves disease. Study conclusions and caveats: The analysis examined peripheral blood only and excluded thyroid tissue. Persistent disease was characterized by preferential usage of TRBV28, TRBJ1-2 and TRBJ2-5.

This clonotype was seen ten or more times. Its antigen is unknown. This CDR3 is 15 amino acids long. Germline V CDR1 and CDR2: KGHDR, SFDVKD. J gave up 2 bases and V 4 bases, and 2 bases lay outside the gene matches. Time point indicated: newly diagnosed GD, antithyroid drugs for less than 3 months. Researchers made the TCR library from RNA that was extracted from PBMCs. CDR3 regions were amplified by Arm-PCR using iRepertoire HTBI primers to build TCR beta libraries. Original handling: Across samples, roughly 58 TRBV and roughly 13 TRBJ segments were found. From the multiplex PCR reads, TCRdb called clonotypes with MiXCR, one entry per CDR3 protein. It is TCRdb's table, rather than the study itself, that gives the V and J calls and clone size. The table lists about 460,000 distinct CDR3 sequences, approximately 14% of them singletons. These data were also filed under a second study, of T cells in Graves' hyperthyroidism and ophthalmopathy. That study adds: Investigators excluded patients with uncontrolled infection, other autoimmune disease, pregnancy or lactation.

This TCR came from a woman aged 50 to 65 with Graves disease. The sample in question was peripheral blood mononuclear cells (PBMCs), obtained at new diagnosis, from a patient treated with antithyroid drugs. V usage is TRBV24-1 and J usage is TRBJ2-5, with 11 bases that match TRBD2. Here the CDR3 reads CATSERLAGQETQYF. The CDR3 DNA follows: TGTGCCACCAGTGAAAGACTAGCGGGACAAGAGACCCAGTACTTC.